This T cell receptor beta chain was sequenced in a study of T cells in Graves' hyperthyroidism and ophthalmopathy. Study-wide findings and caveats: Through a model of 13 V-J features, ophthalmopathy was separated from stable hyperthyroidism. Most clonotypes expanded in the thyroid (above 0.001) were also present in blood.

CDR1 is SGHTA and CDR2 is FQGNSA in the germline V gene. V dropped 1 base and J dropped 6 bases, with 10 bases sitting between them. This CDR3 region has 15 residues. For ophthalmopathy patients, the Clinical Activity Score was at least 3 and the NOSPECS grade at least 4; duration was under 3 months. Orbital computed tomography and thyroid ultrasound, together with serum TRAb and thyroxine and clinical symptoms, were used for diagnoses. Note on this clonotype: Its antigen remains unknown.

Amplification of TCR beta CDR3 regions used RNA as the template. Initially, a first-round RT-PCR of the TCR CDR3 employed the HTBI primer set. TCRdb redid the calling of the multiplex PCR reads with MiXCR, one entry per CDR3 protein. The sample holds 490,000 or so distinct CDR3 sequences; 22% are singletons and the top ten take under 55%. The sequence was collected from a woman between 65 and 79 years old with Graves' ophthalmopathy. This rearrangement joins TRBV7-2 to TRBJ1-6; D remains ambiguous. The sample consisted of blood. The CDR3 DNA reads TGTGCCAGCAGCTTAGAGGTCAGCACTAATTCACCCCTCCACTTT. Amino acid sequence: CASSLEVSTNSPLHF.